Shown below are 13 T cell receptor beta chains from a single sample sequenced in a study of blood T cell repertoires in COVID-19. Measured with immunoSEQ multiplex PCR; TCRdb has only the in-frame clones, and not every one. The sample lists a few hundred thousand clones, over 75% occurring once. The source material was PBMCs or T cells enriched from blood (not recorded which). The receptor source for this set is a man aged 40-50 years who had recovered from COVID-19.

The chain couples TRBV28 to TRBJ2-1; D perhaps matches TRBD2 (6 bases). This CDR3 contains 18 residues. Trimming cost V 4 bases and J 0 bases, with 19 bases left between them. CDR1 is MDHEN, CDR2 SYDVKM, per germline. The CDR3 sequence is CASSSPPGGGSSYNEQFF. The CDR3 nucleotides are TGTGCCAGCAGTTCCCCCCCCGGGGGAGGTAGCTCCTACAATGAGCAGTTCTTC.

The V gene is TRBV7-9, the J gene TRBJ1-1; D may be TRBD1 (6 bases). Trimming removed 4 bases at V and 4 bases at J, with 10 bases between. Germline-derived CDR1 and CDR2 are SEHNR and FQNEAQ (reference sequence). CDR3 length: 13 residues. In DNA form, the CDR3 reads TGTGCCAGCAGCTCAACAGGGTTCACTGAAGCTTTCTTT. This encodes CASSSTGFTEAFF.

This clone was detected a few times. CDR3 nucleotides: TGCGCCAGCAGCCAAGTGCAGGCTTGGACTGAAGCTTTCTTT. It translates to CASSQVQAWTEAFF. The chain combines TRBV4-1 with TRBJ1-1; D unresolved. The V gene lost 1 base and the J gene lost 5 bases, with 11 bases spanning the gap. Germline V lookup: CDR1 MGHRA, CDR2 YSYEKL. This CDR3 has 14 amino acids.

CDR3 residues: CASSSLSGVYSNQPQHF. Here the CDR3 DNA reads TGTGCCAGCAGTTCCTTGTCAGGGGTTTATAGCAATCAGCCCCAGCATTTT. The chain has TRBV27 and TRBJ1-5, with TRBD1 as a possible D gene (6 bases). V gave up 4 bases and J gave up 0 bases, with 16 bases separating them. Per germline, CDR1 MNHEY and CDR2 SMNVEV (reference sequence). The CDR3 sequence is 17 residues long.

This chain joins TRBV6-5 and TRBJ2-2; 11 bases are shared with TRBD2. The germline gives CDR1 MNHEY, CDR2 SVGAGI. This CDR3 region has 14 residues. The V segment lost 9 bases and the J segment 4 bases; nucleotides outside the gene matches: 4. CDR3 region: CASLSGGATGELFF. The CDR3 coding sequence is TGTGCCAGTCTTAGCGGGGGGGCCACCGGGGAGCTGTTTTTT.

The sample holds one count of this clone. The rearrangement uses TRBV7-2 and TRBJ2-7, with 16 bases that match TRBD2. The germline CDR1 and CDR2 sequences are SGHTA and FQGNSA. CDR3 length: 18 amino acids. V lost 1 base to trimming and J lost 2 bases; unmatched junction nucleotides: 5. CDR3 DNA: TGTGCCAGCAGCTTAGTCTCGGGGACTAGCGGGAGGGCCTACGAGCAGTACTTC. It codes for CASSLVSGTSGRAYEQYF.

This chain joins TRBV12-3 or TRBV12-4 and TRBJ2-7; D perhaps matches TRBD2 (5 bases). The CDR3 is 12 amino acids. V lost 6 bases and J lost 3, with 9 bases in between. The CDR3 sequence is CASSSTSYEQYF. In DNA, the CDR3 is TGTGCCAGCAGCTCTACTAGCTACGAGCAGTACTTC.

This chain joins TRBV20-1 and TRBJ2-7; no firm D call. The CDR3 is 11 residues long. Trimming left V 2 bases short and J 3 bases short, with 5 bases between. Germline CDR1 reads DFQATT; CDR2 reads SNEGSKA (reference sequence). Here the CDR3 reads CSARRSYEQYF. The CDR3 DNA is TGCAGTGCTAGACGGAGCTACGAGCAGTACTTC.

This chain links TRBV5-1 with TRBJ2-3, with 10 nucleotides matching TRBD1. CDR1 and CDR2 from the germline V gene are SGHRS and YFSETQ. CDR3 size: 15 residues. V lost 4 bases to trimming and J lost 5 bases; unmatched junction nucleotides: 7. The CDR3 bases are TGCGCCAGCAGCACGGGACAGGGGTTAAGAGATACGCAGTATTTT. Its translation: CASSTGQGLRDTQYF.

The rearrangement joins TRBV28 to TRBJ1-2; 9 nucleotides align to TRBD1. V shed 5 bases, J shed 4 bases, and the junction held 8 bases outside the gene matches. Germline values: CDR1 MDHEN, CDR2 SYDVKM. This CDR3 is built from 15 residues. The CDR3 sequence is CASSEGQGRSYGYTF. For the CDR3, the DNA is TGTGCCAGCAGTGAAGGACAGGGGAGATCCTATGGCTACACCTTC.

This clone was seen once. V gene TRBV30 combines with J gene TRBJ2-5; possible D gene TRBD1, 5 bases. In germline, CDR1 is GTSNPN, CDR2 SVGIG (reference sequence). The CDR3 has 14 residues. V was clipped by 0 bases and J by 1 base, with 9 bases between them. The CDR3 loop reads CAWSVTQVQETQYF. CDR3 DNA: TGTGCCTGGAGTGTAACACAGGTCCAAGAGACCCAGTACTTC.

This chain uses TRBV27 with TRBJ1-3; possibly TRBD1 for D (5 bases). The CDR3 runs to 12 residues. V shed 6 bases and J shed 4 bases, with 7 bases lying between them. Germline CDR1 reads MNHEY; CDR2 reads SMNVEV (reference sequence). CDR3 in DNA: TGTGCCAGCAGGACAGCGGGAAACACCATATATTTT. It encodes CASRTAGNTIYF.

The chain recombines TRBV19 with TRBJ2-3; a weak D match, TRBD2 (5 bases). This CDR3 has 17 residues. Per the germline V gene, CDR1 is LNHDA and CDR2 is SQIVND (reference sequence). V gave up 6 bases and J gave up 0 bases, with 19 bases separating them. The CDR3 spells CASRLGPASFSTDTQYF. CDR3 nucleotide sequence: TGTGCCAGTAGACTAGGCCCAGCGTCCTTTAGCACAGATACGCAGTATTTT.